A selection of T cell receptor beta chains follows, all from one sample in a study of cytomegalovirus exposure and HLA in healthy donors. The method was immunoSEQ multiplex PCR; TCRdb's version includes in-frame clones alone and lacks a portion of them. The sample consists of about 130,000 clones, roughly 88% of them appearing once. The material sequenced was PBMCs. Receptors were obtained from a man in his fifties in good health and CMV-seronegative. Each CDR3 is given with its conserved first and last residue. A D gene is named only where the DNA matches it firmly. Size is stated for part of the rows, as once, few or many counts, or as a class when the clone is expanded.

cdr3_aa: CASSQDDRVWETQYF
cdr3_nt: TGTGCCAGCAGCCAGGATGACAGGGTTTGGGAGACCCAGTACTTC
clone_size: .
v_call: TRBV6-1
j_call: TRBJ2-5
cdr3_length: 15
d_call: TRBD1

cdr3_aa: CASSVLAGGSNEQFF
cdr3_nt: TGTGCCAGCAGTGTTCTAGCGGGGGGATCCAATGAGCAGTTCTTC
clone_size: .
v_call: TRBV6-5
j_call: TRBJ2-1
cdr3_length: 15
d_call: TRBD2

cdr3_aa: CASSPIGTGAYGYTF
cdr3_nt: TGTGCCAGTAGCCCCATTGGGACAGGGGCCTATGGCTACACCTTC
clone_size: .
v_call: TRBV19
j_call: TRBJ1-2
cdr3_length: 15
d_call: TRBD1

cdr3_aa: CASSSSGGADYGYTF
cdr3_nt: TGTGCCAGCAGTTCGTCAGGGGGCGCGGATTATGGCTACACCTTC
clone_size: .
v_call: TRBV11-2
j_call: TRBJ1-2
cdr3_length: 15
d_call: TRBD1

cdr3_aa: CASSARDRGREPLHF
cdr3_nt: TGTGCCAGCAGCGCACGGGACAGGGGGCGGGAACCCCTCCACTTT
clone_size: .
v_call: TRBV5-6
j_call: TRBJ1-6
cdr3_length: 15
d_call: TRBD1

cdr3_aa: CASSLGVGQGFWNSPLHF
cdr3_nt: TGTGCCAGCAGCTTAGGAGTGGGACAGGGTTTTTGGAATTCACCCCTCCACTTT
clone_size: .
v_call: TRBV5-5
j_call: TRBJ1-6
cdr3_length: 18
d_call: TRBD1

cdr3_aa: CASSGGQGGRGPFDEQYF
cdr3_nt: TGTGCCAGCAGTGGTGGACAGGGGGGAAGGGGGCCCTTTGACGAGCAGTACTTC
clone_size: once
v_call: TRBV6-1
j_call: TRBJ2-7
cdr3_length: 18
d_call: TRBD1

cdr3_aa: CASSLIRTVTGELFF
cdr3_nt: TGTGCCAGCAGCTTAATTCGGACAGTCACCGGGGAGCTGTTTTTT
clone_size: .
v_call: TRBV7-9
j_call: TRBJ2-2
cdr3_length: 15
d_call: .

cdr3_aa: CASSIAAADTQYF
cdr3_nt: TGTGCCAGTAGTATCGCAGCGGCAGATACGCAGTATTTT
clone_size: .
v_call: TRBV19
j_call: TRBJ2-3
cdr3_length: 13
d_call: .

cdr3_aa: CASSPGQGYGYTF
cdr3_nt: TGTGCCAGCAGCCCGGGACAGGGCTATGGCTACACCTTC
clone_size: few
v_call: TRBV7-2
j_call: TRBJ1-2
cdr3_length: 13
d_call: TRBD1

cdr3_aa: CASSQDSEQPQHF
cdr3_nt: TGTGCCAGCAGCCAAGATTCCGAGCAGCCCCAGCATTTT
clone_size: few
v_call: TRBV4-2
j_call: TRBJ1-5
cdr3_length: 13
d_call: .

cdr3_aa: CASSQGVAYSGANVLTF
cdr3_nt: TGCGCCAGCAGCCAAGGAGTAGCTTACTCTGGGGCCAACGTCCTGACTTTC
clone_size: .
v_call: TRBV4-1
j_call: TRBJ2-6
cdr3_length: 17
d_call: .

cdr3_aa: CASSSGLAGVQETQYF
cdr3_nt: TGCGCCAGCAGCTCGGGACTAGCGGGGGTCCAAGAGACCCAGTACTTC
clone_size: .
v_call: TRBV5-1
j_call: TRBJ2-5
cdr3_length: 16
d_call: TRBD2

cdr3_aa: CASSLRAQGGSPLHF
cdr3_nt: TGTGCCAGCAGCTTAAGGGCGCAGGGAGGTTCACCCCTCCACTTT
clone_size: .
v_call: TRBV7-3
j_call: TRBJ1-6
cdr3_length: 15
d_call: .

cdr3_aa: CASSQGGGEGSIYF
cdr3_nt: TGTGCCAGCAGCCAAGGAGGAGGAGAAGGTTCCATATATTTT
clone_size: .
v_call: TRBV4-2
j_call: TRBJ1-3
cdr3_length: 14
d_call: .

cdr3_aa: CAWLHGDISAYTF
cdr3_nt: TGTGCCTGGCTTCACGGGGACATCTCGGCCTACACCTTC
clone_size: .
v_call: TRBV30
j_call: TRBJ1-2
cdr3_length: 13
d_call: .

cdr3_aa: CASSLLDRPYEQYF
cdr3_nt: TGTGCCAGCAGCTTACTCGACAGGCCCTACGAGCAGTACTTC
clone_size: .
v_call: TRBV11-2
j_call: TRBJ2-7
cdr3_length: 14
d_call: .

cdr3_aa: CASRGQGWADTQYF
cdr3_nt: TGTGCCAGCAGAGGACAGGGGTGGGCAGATACGCAGTATTTT
clone_size: .
v_call: TRBV6-1
j_call: TRBJ2-3
cdr3_length: 14
d_call: TRBD1

cdr3_aa: CASTGTGHPTEAFF
cdr3_nt: TGTGCCAGCACCGGAACAGGGCACCCCACTGAAGCTTTCTTT
clone_size: .
v_call: TRBV6-5
j_call: TRBJ1-1
cdr3_length: 14
d_call: .

cdr3_aa: CASSFLRGDYEQYF
cdr3_nt: TGTGCCAGCAGTTTCTTGCGTGGAGACTACGAGCAGTACTTC
clone_size: .
v_call: TRBV27
j_call: TRBJ2-7
cdr3_length: 14
d_call: .

cdr3_aa: CASSQVGAGETQYF
cdr3_nt: TGTGCCAGCAGCCAAGTTGGAGCGGGGGAGACCCAGTACTTC
clone_size: .
v_call: TRBV14
j_call: TRBJ2-5
cdr3_length: 14
d_call: TRBD2

cdr3_aa: CASSSNRGGNTIYF
cdr3_nt: TGTGCCAGCAGCTCGAACAGGGGTGGAAACACCATATATTTT
clone_size: .
v_call: TRBV5-4
j_call: TRBJ1-3
cdr3_length: 14
d_call: TRBD1

cdr3_aa: CASSLTSGGLGTDTQYF
cdr3_nt: TGCGCCAGCAGCCTCACTAGCGGGGGACTTGGCACAGATACGCAGTATTTT
clone_size: .
v_call: TRBV4-1
j_call: TRBJ2-3
cdr3_length: 17
d_call: TRBD2

cdr3_aa: CASSPQPTGANTGELFF
cdr3_nt: TGCGCCAGCAGCCCACAACCGACAGGGGCCAACACCGGGGAGCTGTTTTTT
clone_size: .
v_call: TRBV5-1
j_call: TRBJ2-2
cdr3_length: 17
d_call: TRBD1

cdr3_aa: CASSDWTGGFTDTQYF
cdr3_nt: TGTGCCAGCAGTGATTGGACAGGGGGCTTCACAGATACGCAGTATTTT
clone_size: .
v_call: TRBV6-1
j_call: TRBJ2-3
cdr3_length: 16
d_call: TRBD1

cdr3_aa: CAWKVAGQNTGELFF
cdr3_nt: TGTGCCTGGAAAGTAGCGGGGCAGAACACCGGGGAGCTGTTTTTT
clone_size: .
v_call: TRBV30
j_call: TRBJ2-2
cdr3_length: 15
d_call: TRBD2

cdr3_aa: CASSLARGQGIGYTF
cdr3_nt: TGTGCCAGCAGCTTAGCCAGGGGGCAAGGAATTGGCTACACCTTC
clone_size: .
v_call: TRBV7-9
j_call: TRBJ1-2
cdr3_length: 15
d_call: TRBD1

cdr3_aa: CASSKDSPTDTQYF
cdr3_nt: TGTGCCAGCAGTAAGGACAGCCCGACAGATACGCAGTATTTT
clone_size: .
v_call: TRBV6-1
j_call: TRBJ2-3
cdr3_length: 14
d_call: .

cdr3_aa: CASRAPQGTEQFF
cdr3_nt: TGTGCCAGCAGAGCCCCACAGGGGACTGAGCAGTTCTTC
clone_size: .
v_call: TRBV9
j_call: TRBJ2-1
cdr3_length: 13
d_call: TRBD1

cdr3_aa: CASSVGQGYGYTF
cdr3_nt: TGTGCCAGCAGTGTGGGGCAGGGCTATGGCTACACCTTC
clone_size: .
v_call: TRBV6-1
j_call: TRBJ1-2
cdr3_length: 13
d_call: .

cdr3_aa: CASTRTGSNQPQHF
cdr3_nt: TGTGCCAGCACCAGGACAGGGAGCAATCAGCCCCAGCATTTT
clone_size: .
v_call: TRBV2
j_call: TRBJ1-5
cdr3_length: 14
d_call: TRBD1

cdr3_aa: CASSLVSQITQQYF
cdr3_nt: TGTGCCAGCAGCTTAGTTTCCCAGATTACGCAGCAGTACTTC
clone_size: .
v_call: TRBV7-2
j_call: TRBJ2-7
cdr3_length: 14
d_call: .

cdr3_aa: CASTGFTGSNEKLFF
cdr3_nt: TGTGCCAGCACCGGGTTTACAGGCTCGAATGAAAAACTGTTTTTT
clone_size: once
v_call: TRBV2
j_call: TRBJ1-4
cdr3_length: 15
d_call: .

cdr3_aa: CASALSGANVLTF
cdr3_nt: TGCGCCAGCGCACTCTCTGGGGCCAACGTCCTGACTTTC
clone_size: .
v_call: TRBV4-3
j_call: TRBJ2-6
cdr3_length: 13
d_call: .

cdr3_aa: CASSLTMNTHNEQFF
cdr3_nt: TGCGCCAGCAGCTTAACTATGAACACACACAATGAGCAGTTCTTC
clone_size: .
v_call: TRBV5-1
j_call: TRBJ2-1
cdr3_length: 15
d_call: .

cdr3_aa: CASSEWAQAFF
cdr3_nt: TGTGCCAGCAGTGAATGGGCCCAAGCTTTCTTT
clone_size: .
v_call: TRBV2
j_call: TRBJ1-1
cdr3_length: 11
d_call: .

cdr3_aa: CASSYRGRGANVLTF
cdr3_nt: TGTGCCAGCAGCTACAGGGGAAGGGGGGCCAACGTCCTGACTTTC
clone_size: .
v_call: TRBV7-3
j_call: TRBJ2-6
cdr3_length: 15
d_call: TRBD1

cdr3_aa: CATSRPGEETQYF
cdr3_nt: TGTGCCACCAGCAGACCGGGGGAAGAGACCCAGTACTTC
clone_size: .
v_call: TRBV15
j_call: TRBJ2-5
cdr3_length: 13
d_call: .

cdr3_aa: CASSTGDRYEQYF
cdr3_nt: TGCGCCAGCAGCACAGGGGACAGGTACGAGCAGTACTTC
clone_size: .
v_call: TRBV10-1
j_call: TRBJ2-7
cdr3_length: 13
d_call: TRBD1

cdr3_aa: CASSLGTGKGKEAEAFF
cdr3_nt: TGTGCCAGCAGCTTAGGGACAGGGAAAGGTAAAGAGGCTGAAGCTTTCTTT
clone_size: once
v_call: TRBV7-8
j_call: TRBJ1-1
cdr3_length: 17
d_call: TRBD1

cdr3_aa: CASNPDTYEQYF
cdr3_nt: TGTGCCAGCAACCCGGACACCTACGAGCAGTACTTC
clone_size: .
v_call: TRBV2
j_call: TRBJ2-7
cdr3_length: 12
d_call: .

cdr3_aa: CASRLTSYTLHEQFF
cdr3_nt: TGTGCCAGCAGGCTCACTAGTTACACCCTCCATGAGCAGTTCTTC
clone_size: few
v_call: TRBV6-5
j_call: TRBJ2-1
cdr3_length: 15
d_call: .

cdr3_aa: CASSPRVADQPQHF
cdr3_nt: TGTGCCAGCAGTCCCAGGGTCGCCGATCAGCCCCAGCATTTT
clone_size: .
v_call: TRBV6-6
j_call: TRBJ1-5
cdr3_length: 14
d_call: .

cdr3_aa: CATISGNTIYF
cdr3_nt: TGTGCCACTATCTCTGGAAACACCATATATTTT
clone_size: .
v_call: TRBV4-2
j_call: TRBJ1-3
cdr3_length: 11
d_call: .

cdr3_aa: CSSGVRETQYF
cdr3_nt: TGCAGTAGCGGGGTTCGGGAGACCCAGTACTTC
clone_size: .
v_call: TRBV20-1
j_call: TRBJ2-5
cdr3_length: 11
d_call: TRBD2

cdr3_aa: CASSLDSEQYF
cdr3_nt: TGCGCCAGCAGCTTGGACAGTGAGCAGTACTTC
clone_size: .
v_call: TRBV5-1
j_call: TRBJ2-7
cdr3_length: 11
d_call: .

cdr3_aa: CASSLDRTYEQYF
cdr3_nt: TGCGCCAGCAGCCTGGACAGGACCTACGAGCAGTACTTC
clone_size: few
v_call: TRBV5-1
j_call: TRBJ2-7
cdr3_length: 13
d_call: TRBD1

cdr3_aa: CASSGAGQGPTNEKLFF
cdr3_nt: TGTGCCAGCAGTGGGGCGGGACAGGGTCCAACTAATGAAAAACTGTTTTTT
clone_size: few
v_call: TRBV6-1
j_call: TRBJ1-4
cdr3_length: 17
d_call: TRBD1